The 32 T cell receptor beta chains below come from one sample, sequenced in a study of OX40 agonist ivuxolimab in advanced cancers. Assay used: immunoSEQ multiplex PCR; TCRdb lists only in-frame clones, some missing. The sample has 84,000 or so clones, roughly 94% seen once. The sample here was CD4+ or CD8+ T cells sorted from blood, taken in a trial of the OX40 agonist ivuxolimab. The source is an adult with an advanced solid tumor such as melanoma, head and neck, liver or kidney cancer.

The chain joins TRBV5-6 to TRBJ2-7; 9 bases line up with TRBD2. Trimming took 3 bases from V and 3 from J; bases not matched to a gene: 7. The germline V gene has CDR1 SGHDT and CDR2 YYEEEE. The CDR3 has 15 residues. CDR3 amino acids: CASSWALAGNYEQYF. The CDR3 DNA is TGTGCCAGCAGCTGGGCGCTAGCGGGAAACTACGAGCAGTACTTC.

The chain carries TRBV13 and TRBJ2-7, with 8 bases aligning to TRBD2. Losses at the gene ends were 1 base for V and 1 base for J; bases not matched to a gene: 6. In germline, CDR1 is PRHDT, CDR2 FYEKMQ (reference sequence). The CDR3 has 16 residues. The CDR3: CASSLAGLAVSYEQYF. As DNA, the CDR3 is TGTGCCAGCAGCTTAGCCGGACTAGCAGTGTCCTACGAGCAGTACTTC. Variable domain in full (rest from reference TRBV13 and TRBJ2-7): AAGVIQSPRHLIKEKRETATLKCYPIPRHDTVYWYQQGPGQDPQFLISFYEKMQSDKGSIPDRFSAQQFSDYHSELNMSSLELGDSALYFCASSLAGLAVSYEQYFGPGTRLTVT.

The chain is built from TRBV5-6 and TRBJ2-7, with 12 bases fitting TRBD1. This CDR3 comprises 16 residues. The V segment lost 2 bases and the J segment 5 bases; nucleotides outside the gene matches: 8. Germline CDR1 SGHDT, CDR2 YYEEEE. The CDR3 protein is CASSFGDRGLVDEQYF. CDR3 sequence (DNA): TGTGCCAGCAGCTTCGGGGACAGGGGGCTAGTCGACGAGCAGTACTTC.

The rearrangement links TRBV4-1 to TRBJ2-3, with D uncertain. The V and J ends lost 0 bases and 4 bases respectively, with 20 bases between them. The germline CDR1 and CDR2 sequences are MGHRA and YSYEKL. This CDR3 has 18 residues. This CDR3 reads CASSQDGPLGAPPDTQYF. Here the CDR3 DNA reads TGCGCCAGCAGCCAAGATGGCCCCCTAGGAGCCCCCCCAGATACGCAGTATTTT.

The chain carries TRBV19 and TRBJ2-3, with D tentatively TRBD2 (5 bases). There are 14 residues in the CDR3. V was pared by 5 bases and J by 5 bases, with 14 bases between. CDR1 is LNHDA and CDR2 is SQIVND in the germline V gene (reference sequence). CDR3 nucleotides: TGTGCCAGTAGTTCCCTGTCCGGGGAAGATACGCAGTATTTT. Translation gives CASSSLSGEDTQYF.

CDR3 residues: CASSLDREKLFF. In DNA form, the CDR3 reads TGTGCCAGCAGCTTGGACAGAGAAAAACTGTTTTTT. V gene TRBV5-6 combines with J gene TRBJ1-4; D unresolved. CDR1 and CDR2 (germline): SGHDT, YYEEEE. The CDR3 runs 12 residues. Trimming pared 0 bases from V and 8 bases from J, leaving 5 bases between. The full variable domain, rest sourced from reference TRBV5-6 and TRBJ1-4, is DAGVTQSPTHLIKTRGQQVTLRCSPKSGHDTVSWYQQALGQGPQFIFQYYEEEERQRGNFPDRFSGHQFPNYSSELNVNALLLGDSALYLCASSLDREKLFFGSGTQLSVL.

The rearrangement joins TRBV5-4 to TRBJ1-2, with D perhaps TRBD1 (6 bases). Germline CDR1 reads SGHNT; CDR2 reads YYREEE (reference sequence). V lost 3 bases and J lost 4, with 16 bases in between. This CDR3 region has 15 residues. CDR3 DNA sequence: TGTGCCAGCAGCTCGACCACAGGGAGTGGCTATGGCTACACCTTC. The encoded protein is CASSSTTGSGYGYTF.

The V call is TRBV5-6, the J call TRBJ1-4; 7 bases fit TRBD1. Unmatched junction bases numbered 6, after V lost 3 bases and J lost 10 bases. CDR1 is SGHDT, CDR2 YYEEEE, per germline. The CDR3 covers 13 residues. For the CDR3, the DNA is TGTGCCAGCAGCTACGGACAGGCCACAAAACTGTTTTTT. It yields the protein CASSYGQATKLFF.

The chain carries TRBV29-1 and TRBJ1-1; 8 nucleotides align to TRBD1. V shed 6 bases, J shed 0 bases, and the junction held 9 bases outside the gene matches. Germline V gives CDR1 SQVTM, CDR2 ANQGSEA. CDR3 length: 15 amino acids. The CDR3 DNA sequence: TGCAGCGTGGGGGGGACAGGAATATTGAACACTGAAGCTTTCTTT. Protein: CSVGGTGILNTEAFF.

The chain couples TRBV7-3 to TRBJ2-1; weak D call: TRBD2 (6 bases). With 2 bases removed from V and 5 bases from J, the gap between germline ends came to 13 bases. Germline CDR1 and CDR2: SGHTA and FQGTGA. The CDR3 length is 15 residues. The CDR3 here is CASSLFGGADNEQFF. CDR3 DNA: TGTGCCAGCAGCTTATTCGGGGGAGCCGACAATGAGCAGTTCTTC.

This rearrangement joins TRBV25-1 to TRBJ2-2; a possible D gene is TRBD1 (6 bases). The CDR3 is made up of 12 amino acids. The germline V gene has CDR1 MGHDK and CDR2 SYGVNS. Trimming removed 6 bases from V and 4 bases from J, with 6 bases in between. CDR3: CASRDSTGELFF. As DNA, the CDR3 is TGTGCCAGCAGGGACAGCACCGGGGAGCTGTTTTTT.

CDR3 amino acids: CSVAPPITYTDTQYF. The DNA for the CDR3 is TGCAGCGTTGCACCCCCTATTACATACACAGATACGCAGTATTTT. V usage is TRBV29-1 and J usage is TRBJ2-3; D is ambiguous. V dropped 4 bases and J dropped 2 bases, with 16 bases sitting between them. This CDR3 contains 15 residues. Per germline, CDR1 SQVTM and CDR2 ANQGSEA.

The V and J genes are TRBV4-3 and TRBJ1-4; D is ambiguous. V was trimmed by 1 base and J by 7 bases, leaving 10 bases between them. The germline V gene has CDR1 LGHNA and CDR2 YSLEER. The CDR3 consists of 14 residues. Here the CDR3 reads CASSQGKRTEKLFF. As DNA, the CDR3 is TGCGCCAGCAGCCAAGGCAAAAGAACTGAAAAACTGTTTTTT.

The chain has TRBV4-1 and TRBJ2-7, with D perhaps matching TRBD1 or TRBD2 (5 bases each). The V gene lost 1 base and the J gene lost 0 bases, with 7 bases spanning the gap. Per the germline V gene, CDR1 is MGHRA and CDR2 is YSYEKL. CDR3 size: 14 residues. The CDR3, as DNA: TGCGCCAGCAGCCAAGGGGACGTCTCCTACGAGCAGTACTTC. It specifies CASSQGDVSYEQYF.

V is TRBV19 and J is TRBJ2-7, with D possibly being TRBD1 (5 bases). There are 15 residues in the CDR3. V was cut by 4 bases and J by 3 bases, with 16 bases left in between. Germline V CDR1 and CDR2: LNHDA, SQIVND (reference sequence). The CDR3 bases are TGTGCCAGTAGTACCGCCCTTGGGGCTGGCTACGAGCAGTACTTC. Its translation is CASSTALGAGYEQYF.

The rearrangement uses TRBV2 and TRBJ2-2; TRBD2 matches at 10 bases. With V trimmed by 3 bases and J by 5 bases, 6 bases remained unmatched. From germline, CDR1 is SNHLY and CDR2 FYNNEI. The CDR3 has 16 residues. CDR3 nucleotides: TGTGCCAGCAGTGAGGGTCTAGCGGGAGATACCGGGGAGCTGTTTTTT. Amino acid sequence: CASSEGLAGDTGELFF. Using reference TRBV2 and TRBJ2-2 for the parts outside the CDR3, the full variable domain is EPEVTQTPSHQVTQMGQEVILRCVPISNHLYFYWYRQILGQKVEFLVSFYNNEISEKSEIFDDQFSVERPDGSNFTLKIRSTKLEDSAMYFCASSEGLAGDTGELFFGEGSRLTVL.

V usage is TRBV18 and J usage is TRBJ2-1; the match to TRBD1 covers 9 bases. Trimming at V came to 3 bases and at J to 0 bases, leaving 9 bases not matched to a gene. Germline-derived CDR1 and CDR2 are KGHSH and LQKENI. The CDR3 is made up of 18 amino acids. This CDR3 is CASSPLSDRGPSYNEQFF. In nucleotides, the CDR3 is TGTGCCAGCTCACCTTTATCGGACAGGGGACCCTCCTACAATGAGCAGTTCTTC.

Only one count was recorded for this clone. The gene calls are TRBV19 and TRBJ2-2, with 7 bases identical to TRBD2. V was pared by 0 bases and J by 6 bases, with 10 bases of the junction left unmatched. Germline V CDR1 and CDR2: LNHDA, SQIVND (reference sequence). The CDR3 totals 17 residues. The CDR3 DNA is TGTGCCAGTAGTATAGATAGCGGGTTTCACCTTCCCGGGGAGCTGTTTTTT. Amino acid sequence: CASSIDSGFHLPGELFF.

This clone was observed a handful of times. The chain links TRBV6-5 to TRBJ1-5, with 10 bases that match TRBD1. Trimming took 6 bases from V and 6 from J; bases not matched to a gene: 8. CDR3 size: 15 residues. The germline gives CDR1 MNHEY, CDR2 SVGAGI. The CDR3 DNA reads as TGTGCCAGCAGCCAAGACAGGGGGCCTTTTCAGCCCCAGCATTTT. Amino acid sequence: CASSQDRGPFQPQHF.

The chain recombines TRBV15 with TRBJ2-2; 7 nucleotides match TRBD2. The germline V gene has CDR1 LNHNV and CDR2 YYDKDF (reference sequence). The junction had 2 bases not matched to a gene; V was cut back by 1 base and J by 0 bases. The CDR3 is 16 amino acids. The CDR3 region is CATSRGLAANTGELFF. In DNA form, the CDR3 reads TGTGCCACCAGCAGAGGGCTAGCGGCGAACACCGGGGAGCTGTTTTTT.

CDR3 sequence: CASGPTGSGNTIYF. In DNA, the CDR3 is TGTGCCAGCGGGCCGACAGGGTCCGGAAACACCATATATTTT. V gene TRBV27 combines with J gene TRBJ1-3; 7 bases are shared with TRBD1. CDR1 and CDR2 from the germline V gene are MNHEY and SMNVEV (reference sequence). The J segment lost 4 bases and the V segment lost 8 bases, leaving 8 bases of the junction unmatched. The CDR3 consists of 14 residues.

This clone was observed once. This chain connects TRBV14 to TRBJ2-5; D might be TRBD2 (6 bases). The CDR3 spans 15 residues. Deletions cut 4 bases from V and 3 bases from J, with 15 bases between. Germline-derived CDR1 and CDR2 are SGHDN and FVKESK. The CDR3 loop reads CASSPTISGEETQYF. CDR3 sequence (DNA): TGTGCCAGCAGCCCAACGATTTCGGGGGAAGAGACCCAGTACTTC. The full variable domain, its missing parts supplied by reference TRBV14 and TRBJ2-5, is EAGVTQFPSHSVIEKGQTVTLRCDPISGHDNLYWYRRVMGKEIKFLLHFVKESKQDESGMPNNRFLAERTGGTYSTLKVQPAELEDSGVYFCASSPTISGEETQYFGPGTRLLVL.

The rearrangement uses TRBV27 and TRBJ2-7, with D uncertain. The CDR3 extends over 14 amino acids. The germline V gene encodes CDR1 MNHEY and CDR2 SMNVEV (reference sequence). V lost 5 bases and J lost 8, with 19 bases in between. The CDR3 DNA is TGTGCCAGCAGTCCTGAGTTCCTAGGAACGAAGCAGTACTTC. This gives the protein CASSPEFLGTKQYF.

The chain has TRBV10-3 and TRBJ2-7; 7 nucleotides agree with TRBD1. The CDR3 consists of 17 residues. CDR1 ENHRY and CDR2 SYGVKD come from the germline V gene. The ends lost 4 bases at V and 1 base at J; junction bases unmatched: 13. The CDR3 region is CAISVHWTGSRSYEQYF. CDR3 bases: TGTGCCATCAGTGTTCATTGGACAGGATCACGGTCCTACGAGCAGTACTTC.

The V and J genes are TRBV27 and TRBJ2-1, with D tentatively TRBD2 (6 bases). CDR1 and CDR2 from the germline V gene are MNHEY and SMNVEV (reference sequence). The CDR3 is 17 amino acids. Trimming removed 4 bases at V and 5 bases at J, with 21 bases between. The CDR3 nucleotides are TGTGCCAGCAGTTCTATCTCACGCGCGACGGGGGACAATGAGCAGTTCTTC. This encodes CASSSISRATGDNEQFF.

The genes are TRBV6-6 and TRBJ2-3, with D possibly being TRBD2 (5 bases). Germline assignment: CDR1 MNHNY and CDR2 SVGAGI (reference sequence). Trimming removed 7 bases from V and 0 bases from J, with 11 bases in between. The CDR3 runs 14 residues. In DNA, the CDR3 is TGTGCCAGCATGGGAGCGGCCAGCACAGATACGCAGTATTTT. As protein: CASMGAASTDTQYF.

The DNA for the CDR3 is TGTGCCAGCAGCGAAGGACGTACAGATACGCAGTATTTT. Protein: CASSEGRTDTQYF. The chain combines TRBV5-6 with TRBJ2-3, with D uncertain. V gave up 4 bases and J gave up 3 bases, with 9 bases separating them. Germline loops: CDR1 SGHDT, CDR2 YYEEEE. The CDR3 runs to 13 residues.

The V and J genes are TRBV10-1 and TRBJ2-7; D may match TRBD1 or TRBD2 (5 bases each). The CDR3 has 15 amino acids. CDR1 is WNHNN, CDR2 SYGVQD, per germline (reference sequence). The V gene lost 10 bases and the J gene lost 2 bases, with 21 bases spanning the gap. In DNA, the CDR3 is TGCGCCATCGACAGTAGCGTCCAGACCACCTACGAGCAGTACTTC. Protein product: CAIDSSVQTTYEQYF.

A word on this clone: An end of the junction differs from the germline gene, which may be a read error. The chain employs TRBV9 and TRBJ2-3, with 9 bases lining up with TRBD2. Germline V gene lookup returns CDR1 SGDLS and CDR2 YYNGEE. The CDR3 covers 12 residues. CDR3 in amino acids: CASSATSGVRNF. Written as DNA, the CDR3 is TGTGCCAGCAGCGCGACTAGCGGCGTCAGGAATTTT.

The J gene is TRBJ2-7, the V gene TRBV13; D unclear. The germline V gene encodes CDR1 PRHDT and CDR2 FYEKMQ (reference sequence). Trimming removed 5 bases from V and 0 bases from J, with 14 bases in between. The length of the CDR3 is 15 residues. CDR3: CASSPLGLFSYEQYF. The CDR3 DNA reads TGTGCCAGCAGCCCCCTAGGTTTGTTCTCCTACGAGCAGTACTTC.

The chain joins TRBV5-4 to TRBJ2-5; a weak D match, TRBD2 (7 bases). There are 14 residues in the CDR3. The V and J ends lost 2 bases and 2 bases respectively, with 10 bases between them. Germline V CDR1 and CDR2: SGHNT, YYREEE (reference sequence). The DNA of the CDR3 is TGTGCCAGCAGCTTAGGGGGGGCTCAAGAGACCCAGTACTTC. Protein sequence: CASSLGGAQETQYF. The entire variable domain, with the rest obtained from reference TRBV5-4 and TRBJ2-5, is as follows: ETGVTQSPTHLIKTRGQQVTLRCSSQSGHNTVSWYQQALGQGPQFIFQYYREEENGRGNFPPRFSGLQFPNYSSELNVNALELDDSALYLCASSLGGAQETQYFGPGTRLLVL.

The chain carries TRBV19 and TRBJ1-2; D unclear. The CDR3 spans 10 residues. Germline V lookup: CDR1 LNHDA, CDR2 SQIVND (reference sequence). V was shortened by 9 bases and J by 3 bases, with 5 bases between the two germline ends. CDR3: CASKHYGYTF. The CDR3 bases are TGTGCCAGCAAACACTATGGCTACACCTTC.